This is a list of T cell receptor beta chains from one sample in a study of T-cell memory formation after mild COVID-19. One entry per CDR3 protein results from TCRdb running MiXCR on the 5' RACE reads. The sample lists about 350,000 distinct CDR3 sequences; approximately 13% were seen once. Specimen: PBMCs or a T cell subset sorted from them (not recorded which). Receptors originate from a man aged 18 to 35 who had mild COVID-19 (a few samples of this study predate the infection). Cell type and time point are not known. The CDR3 runs from the conserved cysteine through the conserved F or W. Each record gives: CDR3 length, J gene, V gene, clone size, D gene, CDR3 DNA, CDR3 protein. A D gene is named only where the DNA matches it firmly. The size entry is marked missing in some rows and otherwise reads once, few, many or a size class.

17,TRBJ1-5,TRBV12-3/TRBV12-4,many,TRBD1,TGTGCCAGCAGTTTAAGGCTGGGACAGGGGGCGGAACAGCCCCAGCATTTT,CASSLRLGQGAEQPQHF
13,TRBJ1-6,TRBV10-3,few,TRBD1,TGTGCCACGGTGGATGGACAGGATTCACCCCTCCACTTT,CATVDGQDSPLHF
15,TRBJ2-7,TRBV7-8,few,.,TGTGCCAGCAGCCCTGAGCCCCATCAGACAGGGAGGCCGTACTTC,CASSPEPHQTGRPYF
16,TRBJ2-7,TRBV7-2,few,.,TGTGCCAGCAGCTTACGGGTGCCTATCACCACCTACGAGCAGTACTTC,CASSLRVPITTYEQYF
15,TRBJ1-2,TRBV4-3,.,.,TGCGCCAGCAGCCAAGGAGACGCACAGAGCTATGGCTACACCTTC,CASSQGDAQSYGYTF
15,TRBJ2-5,TRBV6-5,.,.,TGTGCCAGCAGTTACTCGGCGTGGGTGGAAGAGACCCAGTACTTC,CASSYSAWVEETQYF
15,TRBJ1-2,TRBV18,many,.,TGTGCCAGCTCACCTCCGATGATGCCCAACTATGGCTACACCTTC,CASSPPMMPNYGYTF
14,TRBJ2-1,TRBV19,few,.,TGTGCCAGTAGTATAGCGGGTGCCCGCGATGAGCAGTTCTTC,CASSIAGARDEQFF
15,TRBJ1-4,TRBV7-6,.,TRBD1,TGTGCCAGCAGCCACCCAGACAGGGACAGTGAAAAACTGTTTTTT,CASSHPDRDSEKLFF
15,TRBJ2-5,TRBV14,.,.,TGTGCCAGCAGTTCACGGCAGGACCGTCTAGAGACCCAGTACTTC,CASSSRQDRLETQYF
16,TRBJ1-4,TRBV5-1,few,.,TGCGCCAGCAGCTTTGGCTCGACAGCAACTAATGAAAAACTGTTTTTT,CASSFGSTATNEKLFF
18,TRBJ2-2,TRBV10-3,.,TRBD1,TGTGCCATCAGTCCGGTGACAGGGACCCGGGGTGGTACCGGGGAGCTGTTTTTT,CAISPVTGTRGGTGELFF
14,TRBJ1-5,TRBV5-4,.,.,TGTGCCAGCAGCTTGGACGGGTCGGAGCAGCCCCAGCATTTT,CASSLDGSEQPQHF
16,TRBJ2-5,TRBV11-2,few,TRBD2,TGTGCCAGCAGCTTAGTAAGGCTAGCGGGGCAAGAGACCCAGTACTTC,CASSLVRLAGQETQYF
16,TRBJ2-3,TRBV7-2,.,.,TGTGCCAGCAGCTTAGAGGGGGCTTGGGGAGGTTATACGCAGTATTTT,CASSLEGAWGGYTQYF
13,TRBJ2-5,TRBV20-1,many,.,TGCAGTGCAAAGAGGGCACCCGGAGAGACCCAGTACTTC,CSAKRAPGETQYF
16,TRBJ2-7,TRBV5-1,few,.,TGCGCCAGCAGCTCCTACGAAGGTACCAGTGGGGCGGAGCAGTACTTC,CASSSYEGTSGAEQYF
17,TRBJ2-5,TRBV5-1,.,.,TGCGCCAGCAGCCGATCACAAGGCCGGGGCCGACAAGAGACCCAGTACTTC,CASSRSQGRGRQETQYF
14,TRBJ2-7,TRBV15,few,TRBD1,TGTGCCACCAGCAGACAGGGGGCTTGGTACGAGCAGTACTTC,CATSRQGAWYEQYF
20,TRBJ2-6,TRBV4-2,few,TRBD2,TGTGCCAGCAGCCAAGGAGTGGGTCAGCGGGGGACCTCTGGGGCCAACGTCCTGACTTTC,CASSQGVGQRGTSGANVLTF
13,TRBJ2-1,TRBV27,.,.,TGTGCCAGCAGTCCGAAGCGGTACAATGAGCAGTTCTTC,CASSPKRYNEQFF
15,TRBJ2-1,TRBV6-5,few,TRBD2,TGTGCCAGCCACTTTGTGGCGGGGGGTCTAGATGAGCAGTTCTTC,CASHFVAGGLDEQFF
15,TRBJ1-5,TRBV24-1,.,TRBD1,TGTGCCACCAGTGACTGGACAGGGGGCCTGAAGCCCCAGCATTTT,CATSDWTGGLKPQHF
12,TRBJ1-1,TRBV20-1,.,.,TGCAGTGCTATCCCCGTGAACACTGAAGCTTTCTTT,CSAIPVNTEAFF
15,TRBJ1-4,TRBV4-2,few,.,TGTGCCAGCAGCCAGCCGGGCCCGACTAATGAAAAACTGTTTTTT,CASSQPGPTNEKLFF
15,TRBJ2-3,TRBV24-1,.,TRBD1,TGTGCCACCAGTGAACGGACAGGTTCCACAGATACGCAGTATTTT,CATSERTGSTDTQYF